The 18 T cell receptor beta chains in this list originate from one sample, sequenced in a study of cytotoxic CD8 clonotypes in ibrutinib-treated CLL. Method: immunoSEQ multiplex PCR; TCRdb's copy keeps in-frame clones and lacks some. The repertoire consists of roughly 170,000 clones, with under 85% occurring once and the leading ten covering about 4.5%. The sample consisted of PBMCs, taken after 24 months of ibrutinib treatment. These receptors all come from a human donor with chronic lymphocytic leukemia.

This chain uses TRBV7-2 with TRBJ2-7; D is uncertain. CDR1 is SGHTA, CDR2 FQGNSA, per germline. Trimming shortened V by 2 bases and J by 0 bases, and 14 bases separated the two germline ends. The CDR3 runs 16 residues. As DNA, the CDR3 is TGTGCCAGCAGCTTATCGTTGCGGCAGAGCTCCTACGAGCAGTACTTC. Protein product: CASSLSLRQSSYEQYF.

The genes are TRBV5-1 and TRBJ2-7; D uncertain. Germline CDR1 is SGHRS and CDR2 is YFSETQ. The CDR3 covers 14 residues. The V end lost 0 bases, the J end lost 3 bases, and 10 bases lay between the germline ends. The CDR3 reads CASSLAASNYEQYF. CDR3 nucleotide sequence: TGCGCCAGCAGCTTGGCCGCCAGCAACTACGAGCAGTACTTC.

J is TRBJ1-1 and V is TRBV30; a weak D match, TRBD1 (5 bases). The CDR3 is 13 residues long. Germline V gene data show CDR1 as GTSNPN and CDR2 as SVGIG (reference sequence). V lost 0 bases and J lost 4, with 9 bases in between. The CDR3 DNA reads as TGTGCCTGGAGTGTTGGGGGACCCACTGAAGCTTTCTTT. Protein sequence: CAWSVGGPTEAFF.

This clone was found once. Other DNA sequences within the sample encode an identical CDR3. The J gene is TRBJ2-7, the V gene TRBV18; 7 bases align to TRBD2. This CDR3 is 12 amino acids long. Trimming took 2 bases from V and 6 from J; bases not matched to a gene: 1. The germline V gene encodes CDR1 KGHSH and CDR2 LQKENI. The CDR3 reads CASSPSGGEQYF. As DNA, the CDR3 is TGTGCCAGCTCACCATCGGGGGGCGAGCAGTACTTC.

This clone was picked up a small number of times. The chain employs TRBV27 and TRBJ2-2; 7 nucleotides line up with TRBD1. The CDR3 covers 13 residues. Germline lookup yields CDR1 MNHEY and CDR2 SMNVEV (reference sequence). V shed 0 bases, J shed 12 bases, and the junction held 4 bases outside the gene matches. CDR3 loop: CASSLSTGQQLFF. The CDR3 nucleotides read TGTGCCAGCAGTTTATCGACAGGGCAGCAGCTGTTTTTT.

The chain links TRBV30 to TRBJ1-1, with TRBD1 matching 7 bases. Germline V CDR1 and CDR2: GTSNPN, SVGIG (reference sequence). The J segment lost 4 bases and the V segment lost 1 base, leaving 6 bases of the junction unmatched. This CDR3 has 14 amino acids. The CDR3 region is CAWSEGQVGTEAFF. The CDR3 DNA reads TGTGCCTGGAGTGAAGGACAGGTAGGCACTGAAGCTTTCTTT.

This clone rates as medium-sized. The CDR3 spells CASSPPTTSGSEQYF. Written as DNA, the CDR3 is TGTGCCAGCAGCCCACCCACGACTAGCGGGAGCGAGCAGTACTTC. The rearrangement joins TRBV7-8 to TRBJ2-7; TRBD2 matches at 12 bases. V was pared by 5 bases and J by 6 bases, with 8 bases of the junction left unmatched. Germline CDR1 reads SGHVS; CDR2 reads FQNEAQ. This CDR3 has 15 amino acids.

V usage is TRBV28 and J usage is TRBJ2-1, with D perhaps matching TRBD1 (6 bases). CDR1 MDHEN and CDR2 SYDVKM come from the germline V gene. V was cut by 6 bases and J by 7 bases, with 13 bases left in between. The CDR3 has 13 amino acids. CDR3 bases: TGTGCCAGCAGCCAAACAGGGTGGAATGAGCAGTTCTTC. It is translated as CASSQTGWNEQFF.

Worth noting for this clone: This may stem from a read error, because a much larger clone lies one nucleotide away. The rearrangement uses TRBV4-1 and TRBJ2-6; 13 positions agree with TRBD2. This CDR3 is 21 amino acids long. Germline CDR1 reads MGHRA; CDR2 reads YSYEKL. CDR3: CASSPPPWTSGGFSGANILTF. The CDR3 nucleotides read TGCGCCAGCAGCCCTCCCCCATGGACTAGCGGGGGATTCTCTGGGGCCAACATCCTGACTTTC.

The CDR3 sequence: CASSLEVLYF. The CDR3 DNA is TGTGCCAGCAGTTTGGAGGTTTTGTACTTC. V and J are TRBV2 and TRBJ2-7; possible D gene TRBD2, 5 bases. The length of the CDR3 is 10 residues. V lost 5 bases to trimming and J lost 12 bases, with 11 bases between them. Germline CDR1 SNHLY, CDR2 FYNNEI.

The rearrangement joins TRBV5-6 to TRBJ2-5; 9 bases align to TRBD1. Germline V gene data show CDR1 as SGHDT and CDR2 as YYEEEE. The CDR3 is 14 amino acids. J gave up 9 bases and V 2 bases, and 8 bases lay outside the gene matches. CDR3 DNA sequence: TGTGCCAGCAGCTTCAAGGACAGGGGTGGATCCCAGTACTTC. Its translation is CASSFKDRGGSQYF.

V usage is TRBV2 and J usage is TRBJ2-3, with no clear D. Germline CDR1 is SNHLY and CDR2 is FYNNEI. CDR3 length: 11 amino acids. Trimming cost V 8 bases and J 2 bases, with 5 bases left between them. The CDR3 DNA is TGTGCCAGCGGATACACAGATACGCAGTATTTT. This gives the protein CASGYTDTQYF. Combining the CDR3 with reference TRBV2 and TRBJ2-3 gives the whole variable domain EPEVTQTPSHQVTQMGQEVILRCVPISNHLYFYWYRQILGQKVEFLVSFYNNEISEKSEIFDDQFSVERPDGSNFTLKIRSTKLEDSAMYFCASGYTDTQYFGPGTRLTVL.

The chain employs TRBV28 and TRBJ2-3; weak D call: TRBD2 (5 bases). The CDR3 length is 17 residues. The V end lost 2 bases, the J end lost 4 bases, and 19 bases lay between the germline ends. In germline, CDR1 is MDHEN, CDR2 SYDVKM. The CDR3 region has the DNA TGTGCCAGCAGTTTAGCCTCCTCGGCGGCCGGGGCAGATACGCAGTATTTT. The encoded protein is CASSLASSAAGADTQYF.

V usage is TRBV5-1 and J usage is TRBJ1-3; D not resolved. V shed 4 bases and J shed 0 bases, with 8 bases lying between them. The CDR3 is 14 residues long. In germline, CDR1 is SGHRS, CDR2 YFSETQ. In DNA form, the CDR3 reads TGCGCCAGCAGCCCCGGGTCCTCTGGAAACACCATATATTTT. This encodes CASSPGSSGNTIYF.

The chain combines TRBV7-2 with TRBJ2-5, with 11 bases identical to TRBD1. Germline lookup yields CDR1 SGHTA and CDR2 FQGNSA. The CDR3 loop spans 15 amino acids. V lost 5 bases, J lost 1 base, and 3 bases stayed unmatched. This chain's CDR3 is CASSRDRGAQETQYF. As DNA, the CDR3 is TGTGCCAGCAGCCGGGACAGGGGGGCCCAAGAGACCCAGTACTTC. The entire variable domain, with the rest obtained from reference TRBV7-2 and TRBJ2-5, is as follows: GAGVSQSPSNKVTEKGKDVELRCDPISGHTALYWYRQSLGQGLEFLIYFQGNSAPDKSGLPSDRFSAERTGGSVSTLTIQRTQQEDSAVYLCASSRDRGAQETQYFGPGTRLLVL.

V is TRBV28 and J is TRBJ2-1; D call uncertain. CDR1 is MDHEN and CDR2 is SYDVKM in the germline V gene. The CDR3 spans 13 residues. Trimming removed 5 bases at V and 7 bases at J, with 12 bases between. CDR3 in DNA: TGTGCCAGCAGTCATCTACCGCAGAATGAGCAGTTCTTC. Protein sequence: CASSHLPQNEQFF.

This chain joins TRBV5-8 and TRBJ1-2; 9 bases fit TRBD1. The CDR3 is 15 residues long. Trimming cost V 3 bases and J 0 bases; bases outside gene matches: 3. CDR1 and CDR2 (germline): SGHTS, YDEGEE. CDR3 nucleotides: TGTGCCAGCAGCTACCGACAGGGGGCTAACTATGGCTACACCTTC. As protein: CASSYRQGANYGYTF.

V usage is TRBV27 and J usage is TRBJ2-1; D is unresolved. CDR1 MNHEY and CDR2 SMNVEV come from the germline V gene (reference sequence). The CDR3 is 12 amino acids. V lost 2 bases to trimming and J lost 9 bases, with 8 bases between them. The CDR3 sequence is CASSLSRSEQFF. The CDR3 DNA follows: TGTGCCAGCAGTTTAAGTCGATCTGAGCAGTTCTTC.